This T cell receptor (beta chain) originates from a study of patients and donors after allogeneic stem cell transplantation (dated by TCRdb to the early 2020s). From cysteine to phenylalanine, the CDR3 is 16 amino acids long. Of all the DNA, just the CDR3 is kept, 48 bases in frame from base 1. The germline V gene specifies SNHLY as CDR1 and FYNNEI as CDR2. V loses 11 bases, J loses 3 bases, and the germline ends lie 23 bases apart. About this clonotype: Its binding antigen is unknown. Nothing much larger sits one base from this clone, and base qualities are not available.

To prepare the library, RT-PCR was applied. Instrument used: NextSeq 550. The raw public reads went through TCRdb reprocessing: fastp at Q25, MiXCR clone calling, in-frame beta chains kept. CDR3 protein sequences are deduplicated, and each keeps its most common genes and DNA. For this sample there are roughly 940,000 distinct CDR3 sequences; under 20% appear just once. In total, the top ten clones hold 6% of the sample. The receptor was isolated from a human donor who was either an allogeneic HSCT recipient or a stem cell or donor lymphocyte infusion donor (not recorded which). It is not recorded whose cells these are; they may come from a transplant donor. The sequenced sample consisted of blood, either unsorted or a sorted T cell fraction (not recorded which). This chain joins TRBV2 to TRBJ2-1; D gene: possibly TRBD1, on 5 matching bases. The CDR3 amino acid sequence is: CAGPRGRPMSYNEQFF. The nucleotide sequence is given as TGTGCCGGTCCAAGGGGAAGACCCATGAGCTACAATGAGCAGTTCTTC. With all but the CDR3 taken from the reference TRBV2 and TRBJ2-1 genes, the full variable domain is: EPEVTQTPSHQVTQMGQEVILRCVPISNHLYFYWYRQILGQKVEFLVSFYNNEISEKSEIFDDQFSVERPDGSNFTLKIRSTKLEDSAMYFCAGPRGRPMSYNEQFFGPGTRLTVL.